The entry below describes one T cell receptor beta chain. Its specific antigen is unknown. No base-level quality is on record; no much larger clone is a single base apart. V is clipped by 5 bases and J by 0 bases, and the sequence between their germline boundaries is 10 bases long. The CDR1 and CDR2 encoded by the germline V gene (reference sequence) are SEHNR and FQNEAQ. Taken from cysteine to phenylalanine, the CDR3 has 14 residues. Just the 42-base CDR3 DNA is kept, in frame starting at base 1. This specimen belongs to a study of blood T cell repertoires in COVID-19 (dated by TCRdb to between 2020 and 2021). Looking at the study overall: Samples from collaborators originated in the United States, Italy and Spain and spanned both the acute and convalescent phases of COVID-19. The dataset comprised deeply sampled blood TCRbeta repertoires from subjects exposed to, actively infected with, or recovered from COVID-19. The repertoires were released in a freely available public database meant as a resource for research on the immune response to SARS-CoV-2. Nearly every sample came with metadata listing a de-identified subject ID, COVID-19 status, age in years and sex. HLA class I and class II types, where available, came from metadata supplied by the sample provider rather than from assay-based typing. Samples were obtained from the ongoing ImmuneRACE study (first 160 participants) and from 1,200 or so subjects provided by 6 global collaborators. The material from the prospective study consisted of cDNA or gDNA derived from T cells, B-cell-depleted T cells, or PBMCs. The full study reports these points: How much clinical and demographic metadata was included differed by source and by participant, and the metadata was provided uncurated.

Participants in the prospective study were enrolled through a virtual design, were aged roughly 18 to 100 years, and lived in 24 United States geographic areas. To assign participants to cohorts, the prospective study relied on clinical history that participants themselves reported in a screening survey and a study questionnaire. In the prospective study, mobile phlebotomists collected whole blood, serum and a nasopharyngeal or oropharyngeal swab from each participant. Participants in the prospective study had the option to provide additional blood draws and questionnaires over a roughly two-month period. Prospective study blood samples were shipped either frozen or at room temperature before DNA extraction. The immunoSEQ Assay, a bias-controlled multiplex PCR, was used to amplify TCRbeta CDR3 regions from genomic DNA. For the original study's pipeline: Within the assay, amplification of reference gene primers was used to estimate how many nucleated cells each sample contained. To quantify the absolute abundance of each unique TCRbeta CDR3 rearrangement, sequence reads were collapsed and filtered. Productive Simpson clonality was computed per sample as the square root of Simpson's diversity index over productive rearrangements. The source is immuneACCESS, and TCRdb retained only in-frame sequences with V and J called. Part of the clones is not carried over; for the studies checked, unresolved V genes explain less than half of this, and the remainder is unexplained. That table gives V, J and clone size, and the DNA gave D and trimming. The sample contains about 220,000 clones, about 86% of them found a single time. Approximately 14% of the sample is held by the ten biggest clonotypes.

The chain uses TRBV7-9 and TRBJ1-2; a tentative D match to TRBD1 spans 6 bases. Sequences were obtained from PBMCs or T cells enriched from blood (not recorded which). This clonotype was sampled from a woman aged 45-59 years with acute COVID-19. The base sequence is TGTGCCAGCAGCCGGACAGTCACTAACTATGGCTACACCTTC. Translated, it gives CASSRTVTNYGYTF. With the rest looked up from the reference TRBV7-9 and TRBJ1-2 genes rather than sequenced, the full variable domain is DTGVSQNPRHKITKRGQNVTFRCDPISEHNRLYWYRQTLGQGPEFLTYFQNEAQLEKSRLLSDRFSAERPKGSFSTLEIQRTEQGDSAMYLCASSRTVTNYGYTFGSGTRLTVV.